This T cell receptor (beta chain) was sequenced during a study of blood T cell repertoires in COVID-19. Study context: Acute and convalescent COVID-19 specimens originated in the United States, Italy and Spain. The cDNA or gDNA used as material had been derived from T cells, B-cell-depleted T cells, or PBMCs.

The data were produced by immunoSEQ multiplex PCR, yet TCRdb's version contains in-frame clones alone and is incomplete. The sample lists 170,000 or so clones; around 89% were seen once. The ends lost 0 bases at V and 3 bases at J; junction bases unmatched: 7. The CDR3 loop spans 17 amino acids. Germline V gives CDR1 SEHNR, CDR2 FQNEAQ (reference sequence). The sequence came from a man aged 18-30 years who had recovered from COVID-19. The chain has TRBV7-9 and TRBJ2-3; 9 bases agree with TRBD1. Sequencing was carried out using peripheral blood. In nucleotides, the CDR3 is TGTGCCAGCAGCTTAGCGGTAACAGGGGGCTTGACAGATACGCAGTATTTT. Its protein product is CASSLAVTGGLTDTQYF.